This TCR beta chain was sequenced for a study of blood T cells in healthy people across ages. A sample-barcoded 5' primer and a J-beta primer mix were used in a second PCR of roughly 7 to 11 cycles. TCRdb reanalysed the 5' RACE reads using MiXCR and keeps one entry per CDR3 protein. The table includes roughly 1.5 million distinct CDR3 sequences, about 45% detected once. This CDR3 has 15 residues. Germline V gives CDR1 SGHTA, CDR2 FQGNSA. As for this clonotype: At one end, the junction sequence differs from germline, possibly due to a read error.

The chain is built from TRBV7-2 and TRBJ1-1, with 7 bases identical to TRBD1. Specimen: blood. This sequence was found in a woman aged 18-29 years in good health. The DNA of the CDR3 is TGTGCCTGCAGCCCTTTCAGGGGACAGCGCACTGAAGCTTTCTTT. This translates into CACSPFRGQRTEAFF.